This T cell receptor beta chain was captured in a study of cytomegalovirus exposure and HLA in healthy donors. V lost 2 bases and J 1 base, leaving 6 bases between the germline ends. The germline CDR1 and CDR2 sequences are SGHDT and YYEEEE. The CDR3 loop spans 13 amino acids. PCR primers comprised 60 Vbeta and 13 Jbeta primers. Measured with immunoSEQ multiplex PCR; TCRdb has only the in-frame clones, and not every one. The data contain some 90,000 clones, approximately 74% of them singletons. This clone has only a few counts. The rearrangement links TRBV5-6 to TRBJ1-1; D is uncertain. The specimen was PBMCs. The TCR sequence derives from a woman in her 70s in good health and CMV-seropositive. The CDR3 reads CASSFSPNTEAFF. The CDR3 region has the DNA TGTGCCAGCAGCTTCTCCCCGAACACTGAAGCTTTCTTT.